Described below is a single T cell receptor beta chain sequence and its context. A few counts support this clonotype. Its antigen is currently not known. No base quality information exists; no much larger clone differs at one position. The data were obtained in a study of blood T cells in healthy people across ages (dated by TCRdb to between 2014 and 2016). Looking at the study overall: In model experiments, template switching captured about one uniquely barcoded TCR beta cDNA molecule for every two T cells. The study measured age-related changes in TCR beta repertoire diversity using deep sequencing normalized with unique cDNA molecular identifiers. The donors were split into four age groups: young (average around 15 years), middle-aged (over 35), aged (approximately 59) and long-lived (approximately 89). For two donors (one aged 18 to 29 and one aged 80 or older), the study analyzed two additional independent replicas of 1 million unique cDNA reads from the same blood draw. To avoid experimental bias, donors of different ages were distributed randomly across sequencing lanes. What the study reported, not specific to this receptor: As age increased, observed TCR beta diversity per million T cells dropped in a roughly linear way, and a significant reduction was already evident by age roughly 36. Estimates of total diversity based on one million sequenced T cells were regarded as lower bounds and as underestimates. Compared with the aged group, more naive CD4+ T cells, fewer expanded clones and increased TCR diversity were shown by the long-lived group, suggesting age selection. A strong correlation was found between observed TCR beta diversity and the percentage of naive T cells measured by flow cytometry. Bulk unsorted PBMC profiling prevented conclusive comparison of naive and antigen-experienced compartments. Because donor CMV infection status was unknown, age-related changes in expanded clonotypes were potentially confounded.

Library preparation was by 5' RACE. Reads for this sample came from an Illumina HiSeq 2500. A second roughly 6 to 11 cycle PCR used a sample-barcoded 5' primer and a J-beta primer mix. Each TCR beta cDNA molecule received a unique molecular identifier from a template-switch 5' adaptor carrying 12 random nucleotides. Each sample yielded at least 2.5 million CDR3-containing paired-end reads. All of the RNA was converted into first-strand cDNA using the Mint cDNA synthesis kit, with a TRBC-specific oligonucleotide serving as the primer. Following uracil-DNA glycosylase treatment, all cDNA underwent a first 18-cycle PCR with the universal primers M1SS and BC2_uni_R. The original pipeline was this. For normalization, 1 million high-quality reads were randomly selected from each sample, with every read carrying a distinct molecular identifier. Reads with shared molecular identifiers were discarded instead of being binned into consensus sequences. CDR3 identification, clonotype clustering and error correction used MiTCR with a Q25 quality threshold and the strictest error-elimination algorithm. A nonparametric unseen species model with Euler transformation was used to estimate a lower bound on total TCR beta diversity. TCRdb reran the public reads through fastp at Q25 and MiXCR, keeping productive beta chains. When rows share a CDR3 protein, they turn into one entry using the most common DNA and genes. In this record, the V and J calls reflect TCRdb's handling and not the investigators' own analysis. Present in this sample are over 1.5 million distinct CDR3 sequences, 49% of which were seen just once. The ten largest clones represent 2.1% of the sample.

The donors were roughly 40 Caucasian individuals from Russia, aged 6 to 90 years, who were systemically healthy. Each donor gave ten milliliters of peripheral blood, drawn into EDTA-treated Vacutainer tubes. Ficoll-Paque density-gradient centrifugation was used to isolate PBMCs, with at least 7 million per sample. Total RNA, at least 5.5 micrograms per sample, was extracted from PBMCs with Trizol reagent. For every donor, flow cytometry on a PBMC aliquot measured the percentage of naive CD45RAhigh/CD27high T cells. V is trimmed back by 4 bases and J by 4 bases, and the junction contains 4 bases that no gene match accounts for. Taken from cysteine to phenylalanine, the CDR3 has 15 residues. Only the CDR3 DNA is retained, 45 bases long and in frame from the first base.

The receptor comes from a woman in her 40s in good health. Sequencing was performed on blood. The chain joins TRBV12-3 or TRBV12-4 to TRBJ2-5; 12 nucleotides in the junction match TRBD2. The sequenced DNA is TGTGCCAGCAGTTCCGGGACTAGCGGGCCAGAGACCCAGTACTTC. Its protein product is CASSSGTSGPETQYF.